The 2 T cell receptor beta chains listed next were all sequenced from one sample in a study of blood T cell repertoires in COVID-19 (dated by TCRdb to 2020 to 2021). The library came from the immunoSEQ multiplex PCR assay. Imported from immuneACCESS, the table was reduced by TCRdb to in-frame sequences with V and J called. These copies leave out some clones; in studies compared against another copy, an unresolved V gene accounts for under half, and the cause of the remainder is not known. Recorded for this sample are over 200,000 clones; about 73% of them occurred a single time. Of the sample, about 3% falls within the top ten clones. The sequencing input was peripheral blood. Every receptor here comes from a woman of 80 years or more with acute or convalescent COVID-19.

This clone has just a few counts. The rearrangement uses TRBV7-8 and TRBJ1-4, with D possibly matching TRBD1 (6 bases). Trimming took 5 bases from V and 5 from J, leaving 24 bases between them. Germline assignment: CDR1 SGHVS and CDR2 FQNEAQ. The CDR3 sequence is 18 residues long. CDR3 nucleotide sequence: TGTGCCAGCAGCCCTAACAGGGTCTGGGGGTCCAAGAATGAAAAACTGTTTTTT. Translation: CASSPNRVWGSKNEKLFF.

The genes are TRBV7-2 and TRBJ1-1, with TRBD1 identical over 7 bases. The CDR3 consists of 14 residues. Unmatched junction bases numbered 9, after V lost 0 bases and J lost 11 bases. The germline CDR1 and CDR2 sequences are SGHTA and FQGNSA. The CDR3 sequence is CASSLARDRVWAFF. The CDR3 coding sequence is TGTGCCAGCAGCTTAGCGAGGGACAGAGTGTGGGCTTTCTTT.